A selection of T cell receptor beta chains follows, all from one sample in a study of T cells in Graves' hyperthyroidism and ophthalmopathy. In TCRdb, the multiplex PCR reads were re-called with MiXCR into one record per CDR3 protein. Found here are approximately 95,000 distinct CDR3 sequences, around 42% of them singletons; the top ten hold 10%. Sequenced input: peripheral blood or thyroid tissue (not recorded which). Every receptor here comes from a young woman with Graves' hyperthyroidism. The CDR3 runs from the conserved cysteine through the conserved F or W. Fields, in order: D gene, J gene, clone size, V gene, CDR3 protein, CDR3 DNA. D genes are given only for firm matches. Rows may omit the clone size; those that give it use once, few, many or a size class.

TRBD2	TRBJ2-7	many	TRBV9	CASSVGLASLEQYF	TGTGCCAGCAGCGTCGGACTAGCATCTCTCGAGCAGTACTTC
NA	TRBJ2-7	many	TRBV20-1	CSAWWGLESYEQYF	TGCAGTGCTTGGTGGGGGTTAGAGTCCTACGAGCAGTACTTC
NA	TRBJ1-5	many	TRBV6-1	CASQPLNQPQHF	TGTGCCAGCCAGCCGCTAAATCAGCCCCAGCATTTT
NA	TRBJ1-2	many	TRBV4-1	CASSQGLDNYGYTF	TGCGCCAGCAGCCAAGGACTTGATAACTATGGCTACACCTTC
NA	TRBJ2-7	NA	TRBV14	CASSPGPGDEQYF	TGTGCCAGCAGCCCAGGTCCGGGCGACGAGCAGTACTTC
NA	TRBJ1-1	NA	TRBV7-9	CASSPPRRSMNTEAFF	TGTGCCAGCAGCCCCCCTAGACGGAGCATGAACACTGAAGCTTTCTTT
TRBD1	TRBJ2-5	many	TRBV10-3	CATQGELQETQYF	TGTGCCACACAGGGGGAGCTCCAAGAGACCCAGTACTTC
TRBD1	TRBJ2-7	few	TRBV7-2	CASSFNLGQGTSYEQYF	TGTGCCAGCAGTTTTAATCTGGGACAGGGGACATCCTACGAGCAGTACTTC
NA	TRBJ2-7	many	TRBV20-1	CSARDKNAQYF	TGCAGTGCTAGAGATAAGAACGCGCAGTACTTC
NA	TRBJ2-3	NA	TRBV6-2/TRBV6-3	CANRRGPAQPQYF	TGTGCCAACCGGAGGGGACCTGCTCAGCCCCAGTATTTT
NA	TRBJ1-5	many	TRBV12-3/TRBV12-4	CASSLGVVNQPQHF	TGTGCCAGCAGTTTGGGCGTAGTTAATCAGCCCCAGCATTTT
NA	TRBJ1-5	many	TRBV12-3/TRBV12-4	CASSTHRANQPQHF	TGTGCCAGCAGTACCCACAGGGCTAATCAGCCCCAGCATTTT
NA	TRBJ2-7	many	TRBV3-1	CASSQAGTYEQYF	TGTGCCAGCAGCCAAGCCGGAACCTACGAGCAGTACTTC
NA	TRBJ2-7	NA	TRBV5-1	CASSSRGGSGTDYEQYF	TGCGCCAGCAGCTCCCGGGGAGGCTCTGGGACAGACTACGAGCAGTACTTC
NA	TRBJ1-2	many	TRBV3-1	CASSQGITF	TGTGCCAGCAGCCAAGGGATTACCTTC
TRBD1	TRBJ1-2	many	TRBV5-1	CASSFTTGQGNYGYTF	TGCGCCAGCAGCTTCACCACAGGACAGGGCAACTATGGCTACACCTTC
NA	TRBJ2-3	many	TRBV6-1	CASTNIRTRTDTQYF	TGTGCCAGCACCAATATCAGGACTCGCACAGATACGCAGTATTTT
NA	TRBJ2-5	once	TRBV12-3/TRBV12-4	CASSVTGRETQYF	TGTGCCAGCAGTGTGACAGGGAGGGAGACCCAGTACTTC
NA	TRBJ2-7	many	TRBV15	CATSTRTHSYEQYF	TGTGCCACCAGCACCAGGACACACTCCTACGAGCAGTACTTC
NA	TRBJ1-1	many	TRBV7-9	CASSLRHGTEAFF	TGTGCCAGCAGCCTCCGACATGGCACTGAAGCTTTCTTT
TRBD2	TRBJ2-5	many	TRBV3-1	CASTPLAGPGTQYF	TGTGCCAGCACCCCACTAGCGGGTCCGGGGACCCAGTACTTC
NA	TRBJ2-5	many	TRBV5-1	CASSRDRETQYF	TGCGCCAGCAGTCGGGACCGAGAGACCCAGTACTTC
NA	TRBJ2-5	NA	TRBV7-9	CASSELSWGSAETQYF	TGTGCCAGCAGTGAACTCTCGTGGGGGAGTGCAGAGACCCAGTACTTC
TRBD1	TRBJ1-1	many	TRBV7-2	CASTLRQGGRAFF	TGTGCCAGCACCCTTAGACAGGGAGGTAGGGCTTTCTTT
NA	TRBJ1-1	many	TRBV27	CATGEGAAEAFF	TGTGCCACAGGGGAGGGCGCGGCTGAAGCTTTCTTT
NA	TRBJ2-7	NA	TRBV7-8	CASSSPGGGEQYF	TGTGCCAGCAGTTCACCCGGGGGAGGCGAGCAGTACTTC
TRBD1	TRBJ1-2	many	TRBV4-2	CASSQVGTGGLYGYTF	TGTGCCAGCAGCCAGGTGGGGACAGGGGGGCTCTATGGCTACACCTTC
NA	TRBJ2-7	NA	TRBV10-2	CASSQSNRIDYEQYF	TGCGCCAGCAGCCAATCCAACAGGATAGACTACGAGCAGTACTTC
TRBD2	TRBJ2-5	many	TRBV2	CASSWTVSGSPEETQYF	TGTGCCAGCAGTTGGACAGTCAGCGGGAGCCCCGAAGAGACCCAGTACTTC
NA	TRBJ1-1	many	TRBV6-6	CASRGSMNTEAFF	TGTGCCAGCAGAGGATCCATGAACACTGAAGCTTTCTTT
NA	TRBJ2-3	few	TRBV9	CASSPLPTSDTQYF	TGTGCCAGCAGCCCCCTTCCTACTAGCGATACGCAGTATTTT
NA	TRBJ2-7	once	TRBV6-6	CASRRGGDYEQYF	TGTGCCAGCAGGAGGGGGGGCGACTACGAGCAGTACTTC
NA	TRBJ1-5	many	TRBV7-8	CASSLAGRGGNQPQHF	TGTGCCAGCAGCTTAGCGGGGCGGGGAGGCAATCAGCCCCAGCATTTT
TRBD2	TRBJ2-7	NA	TRBV7-9	CASSWTSGIEQYF	TGTGCCAGCAGCTGGACTAGCGGGATCGAGCAGTACTTC
NA	TRBJ1-4	many	TRBV4-1	CASSGWQREEKLFF	TGCGCCAGCAGCGGCTGGCAGCGTGAGGAAAAACTGTTTTTT
NA	TRBJ1-1	many	TRBV5-5	CASSGVGVWNTEAFF	TGTGCCAGCAGCGGGGTAGGGGTGTGGAACACTGAAGCTTTCTTT
NA	TRBJ2-2	many	TRBV7-2	CASSLLRLSGELFF	TGTGCCAGCAGCTTACTCCGACTAAGCGGGGAGCTGTTTTTT
NA	TRBJ1-1	once	TRBV24-1	CATSDLSRVGAFF	TGTGCCACCAGTGATTTATCACGGGTTGGAGCTTTCTTT
NA	TRBJ1-5	NA	TRBV29-1	CSAELHSNQPQHF	TGCAGCGCAGAGTTACATAGCAATCAGCCCCAGCATTTT
NA	TRBJ2-2	NA	TRBV12-3/TRBV12-4	CASSLGLGGELFF	TGTGCCAGCAGTTTGGGGTTGGGCGGGGAGCTGTTTTTT
NA	TRBJ1-3	many	TRBV7-9	CASSSPFGGEGNTIYF	TGTGCCAGCAGCTCCCCCTTTGGGGGCGAAGGAAACACCATATATTTT
NA	TRBJ1-2	many	TRBV28	CASSFQRNYGYTF	TGTGCCAGCAGTTTTCAGCGTAACTATGGCTACACCTTC
TRBD2	TRBJ2-5	NA	TRBV7-3	CASSSILAETQYF	TGTGCCAGCAGCTCCATACTAGCGGAGACCCAGTACTTC
NA	TRBJ1-5	many	TRBV3-1	CASSTTGSNQPQHF	TGTGCCAGCAGCACGACAGGAAGCAATCAGCCCCAGCATTTT
TRBD2	TRBJ2-5	many	TRBV3-1	CASSSLAEETQYF	TGTGCCAGCAGCTCACTAGCGGAAGAGACCCAGTACTTC
TRBD2	TRBJ2-7	NA	TRBV29-1	CSVTGTRPDGRYF	TGCAGCGTTACCGGGACTAGACCAGACGGGCGGTACTTC